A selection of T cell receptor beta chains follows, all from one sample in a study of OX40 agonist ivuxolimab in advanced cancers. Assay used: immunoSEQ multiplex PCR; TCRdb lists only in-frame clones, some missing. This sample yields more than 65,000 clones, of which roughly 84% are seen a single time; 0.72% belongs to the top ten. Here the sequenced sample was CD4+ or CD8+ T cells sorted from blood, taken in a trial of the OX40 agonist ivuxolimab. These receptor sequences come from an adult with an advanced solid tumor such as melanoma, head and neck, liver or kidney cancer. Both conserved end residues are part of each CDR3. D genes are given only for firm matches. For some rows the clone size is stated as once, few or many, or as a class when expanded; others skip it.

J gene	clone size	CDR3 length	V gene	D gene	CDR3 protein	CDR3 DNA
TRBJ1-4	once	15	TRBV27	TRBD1	CASSSMTGKNEKLFF	TGTGCCAGCAGTTCGATGACAGGGAAAAATGAAAAACTGTTTTTT
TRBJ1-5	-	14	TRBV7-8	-	CASSLQPTNQPQHF	TGTGCCAGCAGCTTACAGCCAACCAATCAGCCCCAGCATTTT
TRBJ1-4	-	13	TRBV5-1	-	CASAPRLNEKLFF	TGCGCCAGCGCCCCCAGACTTAATGAAAAACTGTTTTTT
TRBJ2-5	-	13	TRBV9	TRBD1	CASGPTGVETQYF	TGTGCCAGCGGACCCACAGGGGTAGAGACCCAGTACTTC
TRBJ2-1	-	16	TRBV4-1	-	CASSQDRVSSYNEQFF	TGCGCCAGCAGCCAGGACCGGGTGAGCTCCTACAATGAGCAGTTCTTC
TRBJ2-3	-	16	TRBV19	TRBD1	CASSASGTGGPDTQYF	TGTGCCAGTAGTGCCTCCGGGACAGGGGGACCAGATACGCAGTATTTT
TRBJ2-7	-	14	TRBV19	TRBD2	CASRTSGTRQEQYF	TGTGCCAGCCGGACTAGCGGGACGAGGCAGGAGCAGTACTTC
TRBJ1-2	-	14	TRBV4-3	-	CASSQDRGTYGYTF	TGCGCCAGCAGCCAAGATCGGGGGACCTATGGCTACACCTTC
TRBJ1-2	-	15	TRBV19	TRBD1	CASSKGTATNYGYTF	TGTGCCAGTAGTAAAGGGACAGCTACTAACTATGGCTACACCTTC
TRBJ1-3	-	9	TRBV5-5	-	CAKGNTIYF	TGTGCCAAAGGAAACACCATATATTTT
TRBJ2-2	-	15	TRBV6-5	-	CASSYDWRNTGELFF	TGTGCCAGCAGTTACGATTGGCGGAACACCGGGGAGCTGTTTTTT
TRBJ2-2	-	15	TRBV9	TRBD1	CASSVGGGLSGELFF	TGTGCCAGCAGCGTAGGAGGGGGCCTGTCCGGGGAGCTGTTTTTT
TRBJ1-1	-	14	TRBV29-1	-	CSVDRGGRFTEAFF	TGCAGCGTTGATCGGGGGGGAAGGTTCACTGAAGCTTTCTTT
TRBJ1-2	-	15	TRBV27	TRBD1	CASSFGPGTGGSYTF	TGTGCCAGCAGTTTTGGTCCCGGGACAGGGGGCAGCTACACCTTC